The clone carrying this T cell receptor (beta chain) appeared a single time. Its cognate antigen is unknown. This CDR3 has 17 amino acids. Trimming shortened V by 0 bases and J by 1 base, and 16 bases separated the two germline ends. Germline CDR1 and CDR2: SGHRS and YFSETQ. The protocol was immunoSEQ multiplex PCR, while the TCRdb copy is restricted to in-frame clones and leaves out a portion. The sample has about 92,000 clones, 75% to 90% seen once; the top ten hold roughly 24%. This specimen belongs to a study of T cell responses to AZD1222 COVID-19 vaccine. Findings and limits, study-wide: In a largely white British group with more females than males, clonal diversity was possibly underestimated. Among spike-specific TCRs, nearly half reportedly target unmutated variant regions.

The receptor was derived from an adult in good health. Sample: peripheral blood, taken on day 0 of AZD1222 vaccination. This chain uses TRBV5-1 with TRBJ1-1, with D tentatively TRBD1 (5 bases). CDR3: CASSLVLGPGPNTEAFF. In nucleotides, the CDR3 is TGCGCCAGCAGCTTGGTTTTAGGGCCAGGGCCGAACACTGAAGCTTTCTTT.